The 14 T cell receptor beta chains in this list originate from one sample, sequenced in a study of monozygotic twins with inflammatory bowel disease. Each CDR3 protein gets one entry in TCRdb, which reprocessed the 5' RACE reads and gives no DNA. The specimen's table records about 160,000 distinct CDR3 sequences. Sequenced: blood. Receptors were obtained from a human donor with ulcerative colitis or Crohn's disease, or a healthy co-twin of an affected twin (not recorded which).

The chain uses TRBV29-1 and TRBJ1-1; TCRdb lists TRBD1, though no DNA is available to test this call. Germline V gives CDR1 SQVTM, CDR2 ANQGSEA. The CDR3 is 14 residues long. The CDR3 reads CSAFDTGVNTEAFF.

The chain uses TRBV4-3 and TRBJ1-5; TCRdb names TRBD1, which stays unverified in the absence of DNA. CDR1 and CDR2 (germline): LGHNA, YSLEER. CDR3 length: 13 amino acids. The CDR3 spells CASSQGTQGPQHF.

The rearrangement uses TRBV11-2 and TRBJ2-7; TCRdb calls TRBD2, which cannot be checked without DNA. Germline lookup yields CDR1 SGHAT and CDR2 FQNNGV. The CDR3 contains 18 residues. CDR3 region: CASSLEGGSGRSSYEQYF.

V usage is TRBV7-2 and J usage is TRBJ1-2; TCRdb reports TRBD1, a call that lacks DNA to check it against. The CDR3 is made up of 15 amino acids. Germline V gene sequence: CDR1 SGHTA, CDR2 FQGNSA. CDR3 loop: CASSLGTPGNYGYTF.

The chain carries TRBV5-5 and TRBJ2-3. Germline V gives CDR1 SGHKS, CDR2 YYEKEE (reference sequence). CDR3 length: 14 residues. This chain's CDR3 is CASSLVRRTDTQYF.

The J gene is TRBJ1-1, the V gene TRBV6-2 or TRBV6-3; checking the TCRdb D call of TRBD1 is not possible without DNA. The CDR3 is 16 amino acids. CDR1 and CDR2 (germline): MNHEY, SVGEGT. The CDR3 region is CASSTGTINWGTEAFF.

V gene TRBV15 combines with J gene TRBJ2-2; with no DNA, the TCRdb D assignment of TRBD1 cannot be verified. The CDR3 runs to 15 residues. From germline, CDR1 is LNHNV and CDR2 YYDKDF (reference sequence). This chain's CDR3 is CATSERQGFTGELFF.

The genes are TRBV12-3 or TRBV12-4 and TRBJ1-5. The CDR3 length is 13 residues. CDR3 loop: CASSQTSRSPQHF.

The chain uses TRBV28 and TRBJ2-5. CDR3 length: 15 amino acids. The germline CDR1 and CDR2 sequences are MDHEN and SYDVKM. The CDR3 is CASSSTRMGWETQYF.

The chain carries TRBV30 and TRBJ2-2. Germline lookup yields CDR1 GTSNPN and CDR2 SVGIG (reference sequence). The CDR3 runs to 14 residues. The CDR3: CASAQGVNTGELFF.

The V call is TRBV5-1, the J call TRBJ2-7; TCRdb selects TRBD1, and the lack of DNA leaves this call unchecked. Germline V gene data show CDR1 as SGHRS and CDR2 as YFSETQ. The CDR3 extends over 12 amino acids. CDR3 in amino acids: CASSQQGNEQYF.

The chain is built from TRBV4-1 and TRBJ2-1; the TRBD1 assignment by TCRdb is unverifiable without DNA. CDR1 and CDR2 from the germline V gene are MGHRA and YSYEKL. This CDR3 region has 14 residues. This CDR3 is CASSQAGGGDEQFF.

The genes are TRBV20-1 and TRBJ2-7; the D gene TCRdb calls, TRBD2, cannot be checked with no DNA. Germline V CDR1 and CDR2: DFQATT, SNEGSKA (reference sequence). This CDR3 comprises 16 residues. This CDR3 is CSARDLGLAGAREQYF.

The chain is built from TRBV9 and TRBJ2-7; there is no DNA to check the TCRdb D call of TRBD1. Germline V gene lookup returns CDR1 SGDLS and CDR2 YYNGEE. CDR3 length: 14 residues. CDR3 sequence: CASSGEGKGREQYF. The whole variable domain, remainder taken from reference TRBV9 and TRBJ2-7, is DSGVTQTPKHLITATGQRVTLRCSPRSGDLSVYWYQQSLDQGLQFLIQYYNGEERAKGNILERFSAQQFPDLHSELNLSSLELGDSALYFCASSGEGKGREQYFGPGTRLTVT.